These T cell receptor beta chains were read from a single sample in a study of type 1 and type 2 diabetes patients. From the multiplex PCR reads, TCRdb called clonotypes with MiXCR, one entry per CDR3 protein. The sample lists 250,000 to 300,000 distinct CDR3 sequences; approximately 50% were seen once. Specimen: peripheral blood mononuclear cells (PBMCs). Receptors were obtained from a man between 18 and 35 years old with type 2 diabetes. Each CDR3 is given with its conserved first and last residue. The D gene is left open where the match is weak. Rows may omit the clone size; those that give it use once, few, many or a size class.

cdr3_nt: TGTGCCTGGAGTCCACTCGACCGAACACCGAACACTGAAGCTTTCTTT
cdr3_aa: CAWSPLDRTPNTEAFF
j_call: TRBJ1-1
clone_size: NA
v_call: TRBV30
d_call: NA

cdr3_nt: TGCGCCAGCAGCACAACAGATACCGGGGAGCTGTTTTTT
cdr3_aa: CASSTTDTGELFF
j_call: TRBJ2-2
clone_size: NA
v_call: TRBV5-1
d_call: NA

cdr3_nt: TGTGCCAGCAGCCCACTCGGGACAGGAGGTCTGAACACTGAAGCTTTCTTT
cdr3_aa: CASSPLGTGGLNTEAFF
j_call: TRBJ1-1
clone_size: few
v_call: TRBV7-2
d_call: TRBD1

cdr3_nt: TGTGTCAGCAGTGCCGGACAGGGCGCTGAAGCTTTCTTT
cdr3_aa: CVSSAGQGAEAFF
j_call: TRBJ1-1
clone_size: NA
v_call: TRBV6-5
d_call: TRBD1

cdr3_nt: TGTGCCAGCAGTGACAACTCCTACGAGCAGTACTTC
cdr3_aa: CASSDNSYEQYF
j_call: TRBJ2-7
clone_size: once
v_call: TRBV12-3/TRBV12-4
d_call: NA

cdr3_nt: TGCAGCGTTCTGGGACTAGCGGGAGGGCCGTATTCCAATGAGCAGTTCTTC
cdr3_aa: CSVLGLAGGPYSNEQFF
j_call: TRBJ2-1
clone_size: NA
v_call: TRBV29-1
d_call: TRBD2

cdr3_nt: TGTGCCAGCACAATAGAGGCGGATTCACCCCTCCACTTT
cdr3_aa: CASTIEADSPLHF
j_call: TRBJ1-6
clone_size: NA
v_call: TRBV9
d_call: NA

cdr3_nt: TGCAGTGCTAGGGAGGGAGGAAGTACCTACAATGAGCAGTTCTTC
cdr3_aa: CSAREGGSTYNEQFF
j_call: TRBJ2-1
clone_size: once
v_call: TRBV20-1
d_call: NA

cdr3_nt: TGTGCCAGCAGTCCTACAGCCAAACACTATGGCTACACCTTC
cdr3_aa: CASSPTAKHYGYTF
j_call: TRBJ1-2
clone_size: few
v_call: TRBV28
d_call: NA

cdr3_nt: TGTGCCAGCAGGCAAAGACTCGGGACAGTCTACGAGCAGTACTTC
cdr3_aa: CASRQRLGTVYEQYF
j_call: TRBJ2-7
clone_size: NA
v_call: TRBV7-8
d_call: TRBD1

cdr3_nt: TGTGCCAGCCTACCCCTCTCTAGCGGGGGCTCCTACGAGCAGTACTTC
cdr3_aa: CASLPLSSGGSYEQYF
j_call: TRBJ2-7
clone_size: few
v_call: TRBV28
d_call: TRBD2

cdr3_nt: TGTGCCAGCAGTACGATCTATGGCTACACCTTC
cdr3_aa: CASSTIYGYTF
j_call: TRBJ1-2
clone_size: NA
v_call: TRBV28
d_call: NA

cdr3_nt: TGTGCCTGGAACCGGGACAGGGGGGATGAGCAGTACTTC
cdr3_aa: CAWNRDRGDEQYF
j_call: TRBJ2-7
clone_size: few
v_call: TRBV30
d_call: TRBD1

cdr3_nt: TGTGCCAGCAGCTTAGTAAGAGGGCGGTGGTACGAGCAGTACTTC
cdr3_aa: CASSLVRGRWYEQYF
j_call: TRBJ2-7
clone_size: NA
v_call: TRBV11-2
d_call: NA

cdr3_nt: TGTGCCAGCAGTTACGAGACTCGTTACGAGCAGTACTTC
cdr3_aa: CASSYETRYEQYF
j_call: TRBJ2-7
clone_size: NA
v_call: TRBV6-6
d_call: NA

cdr3_nt: TGTGCCAGCAGCTTAGTGTCCGAGCAGTACTTC
cdr3_aa: CASSLVSEQYF
j_call: TRBJ2-7
clone_size: NA
v_call: TRBV2
d_call: NA

cdr3_nt: TGTGCCAGCAGTCCCCGGGGACAGGTACTTAATGAAAAACTGTTTTTT
cdr3_aa: CASSPRGQVLNEKLFF
j_call: TRBJ1-4
clone_size: NA
v_call: TRBV6-1
d_call: TRBD1